One TCR beta chain is described in this entry. The target antigen is unknown. Clones were read by immunoSEQ multiplex PCR, and TCRdb kept only the in-frame ones, dropping some. The table has over 70,000 clones, around 89% seen once. The sample comes from a study of OX40 agonist ivuxolimab in advanced cancers. Study-level information: Checkpoint inhibitors had been given previously to about 38% of patients. Study-level findings and limits: Averaging showed that CD8+ T cells had more expanded clones than CD4+ did.

The CDR3 consists of 19 residues. Trimming shortened V by 5 bases and J by 0 bases, and 20 bases separated the two germline ends. This sequence was found in an adult with an advanced solid tumor such as melanoma, head and neck, liver or kidney cancer. This chain connects TRBV23-1 to TRBJ2-6, with D perhaps TRBD1 or TRBD2 (5 bases each). TRBV23-1 has ORF status, its function being uncertain. This specimen was CD4+ or CD8+ T cells sorted from blood, taken in a trial of the OX40 agonist ivuxolimab. The CDR3 loop is CASSMGRIPPSSGANVLTF. The DNA for the CDR3 is TGCGCCAGCAGTATGGGACGGATCCCGCCCAGCTCTGGGGCCAACGTCCTGACTTTC.